These T cell receptor beta chains were read from a single sample in a study of Graves' ophthalmopathy and Graves' hyperthyroidism. A single record per CDR3 protein comes from TCRdb applying MiXCR to the multiplex PCR reads. The profile shows under 400,000 distinct CDR3 sequences, under 20% of them singletons. Sequenced input: peripheral blood. These receptors were collected from an adult man with Graves' ophthalmopathy. Both conserved end residues are part of each CDR3. A D gene is named only where the DNA matches it firmly. A clone size is listed for some rows: how often the clone was seen (once, few, many), or a class if it is expanded.

D gene	J gene	clone size	V gene	CDR3 DNA	CDR3 protein
.	TRBJ1-2	many	TRBV5-1	TGCGCCAGCAGCGCGATGGGGGCAGATGGCTACACCTTC	CASSAMGADGYTF
.	TRBJ1-3	many	TRBV7-2	TGTGCCAGCAGAATTGCGGGGTCAGGAAACACCATATATTTT	CASRIAGSGNTIYF
.	TRBJ1-5	many	TRBV12-3/TRBV12-4	TGTGCCAGCAGCTCCCAGCTGGGGAGCAATCAGCCCCAGCATTTT	CASSSQLGSNQPQHF
TRBD2	TRBJ2-7	.	TRBV30	TGTGCCTGGCAACTAGCGGGCACCTACGAGCAGTACTTC	CAWQLAGTYEQYF
TRBD2	TRBJ2-7	many	TRBV30	TGTGCCTGGGCGGGACTACCAAACTACGAGCAGTACTTC	CAWAGLPNYEQYF
.	TRBJ2-7	.	TRBV4-1	TGCGCCAGCAGCCAAGGGCGCGGAACAGCCGCCTACGAGCAGTACTTC	CASSQGRGTAAYEQYF
TRBD1	TRBJ1-3	.	TRBV12-3/TRBV12-4	TGTGCCAGCAGTCTACAGGGGAGAGGAAACACCATATATTTT	CASSLQGRGNTIYF
.	TRBJ1-6	many	TRBV12-3/TRBV12-4	TGTGCCAGCACCCCCGGCGCCTCCAGTTCACCCCTCCACTTT	CASTPGASSSPLHF
.	TRBJ2-7	.	TRBV12-3/TRBV12-4	TGTGCCAGCAGCCCCGAACAGTCCTCCTACGAGCAGTCCTTC	CASSPEQSSYEQSF
.	TRBJ2-7	.	TRBV4-1	TGCGCCAGCAGCCAAGATGGACTATTCAACTCCTACGAGCAGTACTTC	CASSQDGLFNSYEQYF
TRBD1	TRBJ2-6	many	TRBV28	TGTGCCAGCAGTGTCCCGGGACAGGGTGCTATTGGGGCCAACGTCCTGACTTTC	CASSVPGQGAIGANVLTF
.	TRBJ1-2	.	TRBV6-1	TGTGCCAGCAGCAACGGGGGTGGTTCCAACTATGGCTACACCTTC	CASSNGGGSNYGYTF
.	TRBJ1-5	many	TRBV2	TGTGCCAGCAGTCAATGGAAGGGGGGTGTGAGCAATCAGCCCCAGCATTTT	CASSQWKGGVSNQPQHF
.	TRBJ2-5	many	TRBV27	TGTGCCAGCAGTTTCGGGGTTGGGGAGACCCAGTACTTC	CASSFGVGETQYF
.	TRBJ1-5	many	TRBV27	TGTGCCAGCAGTTTGAACGGTTTAAATCAGCCCCAGCATTTT	CASSLNGLNQPQHF
.	TRBJ2-7	many	TRBV20-1	TGCAGTGCTAGAGACCAAACAGGGTACGAGCAGTACTTC	CSARDQTGYEQYF
.	TRBJ2-7	many	TRBV7-6	TGTGCCAGCAGCTTAGAATCCTCCGGGAGTCTGGACGAGCAGTACTTC	CASSLESSGSLDEQYF
TRBD1	TRBJ2-4	.	TRBV20-1	TGCAGTGCCCAAAACGCGGGACAGGGGTCCAAAAACATTCAGTACTTC	CSAQNAGQGSKNIQYF
TRBD1	TRBJ2-1	many	TRBV28	TGTGCCAGCAGATGGGGACAGGGATCCTACAATGAGCAGTTCTTC	CASRWGQGSYNEQFF
TRBD1	TRBJ2-6	many	TRBV11-2	TGTGCCAGCAGCTTATTAGGTACAGGGGCCGGGGCCAACGTCCTGACTTTC	CASSLLGTGAGANVLTF
.	TRBJ2-7	.	TRBV28	TGTGCCAGCAGGTCTAACAGGGACCACGAGCAGTACTTC	CASRSNRDHEQYF
TRBD1	TRBJ1-2	many	TRBV28	TGTGCCAGCAGCAGACAGGGGTCGGACTATGGCTACACCTTC	CASSRQGSDYGYTF
.	TRBJ1-1	many	TRBV5-1	TGCGCCAGCAGCTTTGAGGGCTCGTACACTGAAGCTTTCTTT	CASSFEGSYTEAFF
TRBD1	TRBJ1-6	few	TRBV6-5	TGTGCCAGCAGTTACTGGAGACAGGGCTATAATTCACCCCTCCACTTT	CASSYWRQGYNSPLHF
.	TRBJ2-5	many	TRBV7-2	TGTGCCAGCAGCTTCTCTGGGGGACAAGAGACCCAGTACTTC	CASSFSGGQETQYF
.	TRBJ1-1	.	TRBV27	TGTGCCAGCAGAGCCCACGGAGGGGAGAGCACTGAAGCTTTCTTT	CASRAHGGESTEAFF
.	TRBJ1-2	many	TRBV19	TGTGCCAGTAGTAACGGCTTTGGGTTAGATGGCTACACCTTC	CASSNGFGLDGYTF
TRBD2	TRBJ2-2	few	TRBV12-3/TRBV12-4	TGTGCCAGCAGTTTGGGGGGGTGGCAGAACACCGGGGAGCTGTTTTTT	CASSLGGWQNTGELFF
.	TRBJ1-5	many	TRBV19	TGTGCCAGTACCACTCGGCAGGGAGGGACGAGCAATCAGCCCCAGCATTTT	CASTTRQGGTSNQPQHF
.	TRBJ2-7	many	TRBV11-1	TGTGCCAGCAGTCCCCCCCGGGGCAGTAGCACCTACGAGCAGTACTTC	CASSPPRGSSTYEQYF
.	TRBJ1-2	many	TRBV29-1	TGCAGCGTTGAAAACGCCGCTAACTATGGCTACACCTTC	CSVENAANYGYTF
.	TRBJ2-3	many	TRBV13	TGTGCCAGCACCTATCGAGTAATGGGCGGTGGAGATACGCAGTATTTT	CASTYRVMGGGDTQYF
.	TRBJ2-5	many	TRBV6-2/TRBV6-3	TGTGCCAGCAGTTACGAGGGACTCCTATTTGCACCTCAAGAGACCCAGTACTTC	CASSYEGLLFAPQETQYF
TRBD1	TRBJ2-5	few	TRBV2	TGTGCCAGCGCCCGACCCACAGGGGTCATCGACCAAGAGACCCAGTACTTC	CASARPTGVIDQETQYF
.	TRBJ2-7	many	TRBV7-8	TGTGCCAGCAGCTTAAATCCAGGGTACGAGCAGTACTTC	CASSLNPGYEQYF
TRBD1	TRBJ1-5	many	TRBV19	TGTGCCAGTAGCCAGAGACAGGGGGCCGTAAATCAGCCCCAGCATTTT	CASSQRQGAVNQPQHF
.	TRBJ2-2	.	TRBV20-1	TGCAGTGCTAGCCGCAGGGATAGAGACACCGGGGAGCTGTTTTTT	CSASRRDRDTGELFF
TRBD1	TRBJ1-2	many	TRBV6-1	TGTGCCAGCAGACAAATCAGGGGGAATGGCTACACCTTC	CASRQIRGNGYTF
TRBD1	TRBJ2-7	many	TRBV7-9	TGTGCCAGCAGCTTAACGGCAGGACAGGTGGGCGAGCAGTACTTC	CASSLTAGQVGEQYF
.	TRBJ2-7	many	TRBV6-1	TGTGCCAGCAGTGAAGAAGTGCACCCCTACGAGCAGTACTTC	CASSEEVHPYEQYF
TRBD1	TRBJ1-2	.	TRBV27	TGTGCCAGCAGTCCGGACAGGGCCCGGAGGAGCTATGGCTACACCTTC	CASSPDRARRSYGYTF
TRBD2	TRBJ2-2	many	TRBV11-2	TGTGCCAGCAGCTTACTAGCGGGGGACACCGGGGAGCTGTTTTTT	CASSLLAGDTGELFF
.	TRBJ1-6	many	TRBV7-8	TGTGCCAGCAGCCTCAAACCTCCGGGACATAGCTCCTATAATTCACCCCTCCACTTT	CASSLKPPGHSSYNSPLHF
TRBD2	TRBJ2-5	.	TRBV2	TGTGCCAGCGGGGCCGGACTAGCTGAGGAGACCCAGTACTTC	CASGAGLAEETQYF
TRBD1	TRBJ2-7	many	TRBV30	TGTGCCTGGAGTACCCGCAGGGGGTCCTACGAGCAGTACTTC	CAWSTRRGSYEQYF
TRBD2	TRBJ2-2	.	TRBV4-1	TGCGCCAGCAGCCAAGATTCGGGACTAGTAAGGACCGGGGAGCTGTTTTTT	CASSQDSGLVRTGELFF
TRBD2	TRBJ2-5	many	TRBV6-5	TGTGCCAGCAGGCCACTAGCGGGGGACTTCCAAGAGACCCAGTACTTC	CASRPLAGDFQETQYF
.	TRBJ1-1	few	TRBV28	TGTGCCAGCAGCCCTCCGGTAGGGGAAGCTTTCTTT	CASSPPVGEAFF
TRBD2	TRBJ2-7	.	TRBV12-3/TRBV12-4	TGTGCCAGCAGTTTAGCGCAGGGACTAGCGGGCTACGAGCAGTACTTC	CASSLAQGLAGYEQYF
.	TRBJ2-2	many	TRBV28	TGTGCCAGCAGTTTTTCCTTGGGTTCTAGCGTATGGGACACCGGGGAGCTGTTTTTT	CASSFSLGSSVWDTGELFF
.	TRBJ1-6	many	TRBV20-1	TGCAGTGCTAGAGATCTGGGGCCAGGCAATTCACCCCTCCACTTT	CSARDLGPGNSPLHF